Presented here are 23 T cell receptor beta chains from one specimen sequenced in a study of blood T cell repertoires in COVID-19. Some clones are missing from TCRdb's copy, which holds only in-frame ones; the method was immunoSEQ multiplex PCR. The table lists some 16,000 clones, about 80% of them singletons. Sequenced material: peripheral blood. The receptors were gathered from an older man with active or convalescent COVID-19.

The chain combines TRBV7-2 with TRBJ1-1; D is unresolved. The V and J ends lost 2 bases and 4 bases respectively, with 14 bases between them. There are 15 residues in the CDR3. Germline V gives CDR1 SGHTA, CDR2 FQGNSA. CDR3 bases: TGTGCCAGCAGCTTATATGCGGGTGGAGGCACTGAAGCTTTCTTT. This codes for CASSLYAGGGTEAFF.

The chain links TRBV28 to TRBJ2-5; no firm D call. The CDR3 is 12 amino acids. Germline V CDR1 and CDR2: MDHEN, SYDVKM. V was cut by 7 bases and J by 3 bases, with 9 bases left in between. The CDR3 nucleotides read TGTGCCAGCAAGGAGACGGAAGAGACCCAGTACTTC. Encoded protein: CASKETEETQYF.

V gene TRBV24-1 combines with J gene TRBJ2-1; TRBD2 is a possible D gene (6 bases). V lost 9 bases and J lost 2, with 16 bases in between. The CDR3 is made up of 15 amino acids. CDR1 and CDR2 (germline): KGHDR, SFDVKD. DNA for the CDR3: TGTGCCACCCAATCCCAGCGGACTACCTACAATGAGCAGTTCTTC. Its protein product is CATQSQRTTYNEQFF.

This clone has just one count. The CDR3 spells CASSKTGGLMNTEAFF. The CDR3 nucleotides are TGTGCCAGTAGCAAGACAGGGGGCTTGATGAACACTGAAGCTTTCTTT. The chain couples TRBV19 to TRBJ1-1; 10 nucleotides line up with TRBD1. Germline CDR1 is LNHDA and CDR2 is SQIVND (reference sequence). The V segment lost 6 bases and the J segment 0 bases; nucleotides outside the gene matches: 7. CDR3 length: 16 residues.

This clone is a singleton in its sample. This chain uses TRBV30 with TRBJ1-2, with a weak D call TRBD1 (5 bases). Trimming left V 2 bases short and J 0 bases short, with 19 bases between. CDR3 length: 17 residues. The germline CDR1 and CDR2 sequences are GTSNPN and SVGIG (reference sequence). CDR3 coding DNA: TGTGCCTGGAGTCCCGGAGGGGCAGCCCCTTCTAACTATGGCTACACCTTC. It is translated as CAWSPGGAAPSNYGYTF.

The rearrangement links TRBV7-9 to TRBJ2-7, with D maybe TRBD2 (6 bases). Germline values: CDR1 SEHNR, CDR2 FQNEAQ (reference sequence). Deletions cut 1 base from V and 5 bases from J, with 12 bases between. The CDR3 spans 14 residues. Written as DNA, the CDR3 is TGTGCCAGCAGCTTAGGACTAGAGTTCCACGAGCAGTACTTC. Protein: CASSLGLEFHEQYF.

The genes are TRBV9 and TRBJ2-1, with D possibly being TRBD2 (5 bases). This CDR3 region has 15 residues. Germline V gene sequence: CDR1 SGDLS, CDR2 YYNGEE. V shed 0 bases and J shed 0 bases, with 7 bases lying between them. CDR3 region: CASSVGGISYNEQFF. The CDR3 DNA reads TGTGCCAGCAGCGTAGGAGGGATCTCCTACAATGAGCAGTTCTTC.

The chain uses TRBV6-5 and TRBJ1-4; possible D gene TRBD1, 5 bases. V dropped 6 bases and J dropped 0 bases, with 8 bases sitting between them. Germline CDR1 is MNHEY and CDR2 is SVGAGI. The CDR3 contains 14 residues. As DNA, the CDR3 is TGTGCCAGCAGCAGGGTTGCAACTAATGAAAAACTGTTTTTT. It is translated as CASSRVATNEKLFF.

The chain joins TRBV27 to TRBJ2-7, with a tentative D call TRBD1 (6 bases). CDR3 length equals 15 residues. Trimming cost V 5 bases and J 4 bases, with 18 bases left between them. Germline CDR1 and CDR2: MNHEY and SMNVEV (reference sequence). This chain's CDR3 is CASSIAGVKDYEQYF. The CDR3 DNA follows: TGTGCCAGCAGTATAGCAGGGGTTAAGGATTACGAGCAGTACTTC.

This clone was seen a single time. The chain recombines TRBV2 with TRBJ1-1, with TRBD1 identical over 7 bases. Germline loops: CDR1 SNHLY, CDR2 FYNNEI. Losses at the gene ends were 10 bases for V and 0 bases for J; bases not matched to a gene: 5. The CDR3 contains 13 residues. The CDR3 spells CANSQGLNTEAFF. CDR3 nucleotide sequence: TGTGCCAACTCACAGGGGTTGAACACTGAAGCTTTCTTT.

V gene TRBV5-1 combines with J gene TRBJ2-2; no clear D gene. This CDR3 contains 14 residues. Germline CDR1 reads SGHRS; CDR2 reads YFSETQ. V lost 0 bases to trimming and J lost 5 bases, with 8 bases between them. This CDR3 is CASSLGRQTGELFF. The CDR3 DNA reads as TGCGCCAGCAGCTTGGGGCGGCAAACCGGGGAGCTGTTTTTT.

This sequence joins TRBV6-5 and TRBJ1-1; a weak D match, TRBD1 (5 bases). The CDR3 extends over 16 amino acids. The V and J ends lost 0 bases and 4 bases respectively, with 15 bases between them. Germline values: CDR1 MNHEY, CDR2 SVGAGI. The CDR3 spells CASSYSRNRRGTEAFF. CDR3 coding DNA: TGTGCCAGCAGTTACTCGAGGAACAGGAGGGGCACTGAAGCTTTCTTT.

This sequence joins TRBV28 and TRBJ2-7, with TRBD2 as a possible D gene (6 bases). V lost 5 bases and J 0 bases, leaving 20 bases between the germline ends. The CDR3 has 17 amino acids. Germline V CDR1 and CDR2: MDHEN, SYDVKM. CDR3 bases: TGTGCCAGCAGTCCGATGTCGGGGACTGCTACCTCCTACGAGCAGTACTTC. Its protein product is CASSPMSGTATSYEQYF.

This clone came up a few times. The chain joins TRBV24-1 to TRBJ1-2, with D perhaps TRBD1 (5 bases). V was pared by 9 bases and J by 3 bases, with 10 bases between. This CDR3 is 12 amino acids long. CDR1 and CDR2 from the germline V gene are KGHDR and SFDVKD. The CDR3 reads CATADMDYGYTF. In DNA form, the CDR3 reads TGTGCCACCGCGGACATGGACTATGGCTACACCTTC.

In this sample, this clone turned up a few times. The chain couples TRBV28 to TRBJ2-7, with 7 positions matching TRBD1. CDR1 MDHEN and CDR2 SYDVKM come from the germline V gene. V lost 7 bases to trimming and J lost 3 bases; unmatched junction nucleotides: 9. This CDR3 is 14 amino acids long. The CDR3 sequence is CASKMTGFLYEQYF. The CDR3 nucleotides are TGTGCCAGCAAGATGACAGGGTTTCTCTACGAGCAGTACTTC. Filled out from reference TRBV28 and TRBJ2-7, the complete variable domain reads DVKVTQSSRYLVKRTGEKVFLECVQDMDHENMFWYRQDPGLGLRLIYFSYDVKMKEKGDIPEGYSVSREKKERFSLILESASTNQTSMYLCASKMTGFLYEQYFGPGTRLTVT.

The table lists this clone with a count of one. V is TRBV5-5 and J is TRBJ1-1; D gene uncertain. Trimming removed 1 base at V and 1 base at J, with 5 bases between. This CDR3 is built from 13 residues. Germline V gene data show CDR1 as SGHKS and CDR2 as YYEKEE (reference sequence). In DNA form, the CDR3 reads TGTGCCAGCAGCTTGAGAGGGAACACTGAAGCTTTCTTT. The encoded protein is CASSLRGNTEAFF.

CDR3 sequence reads: CASSLNPGQGPENEFF. As DNA, the CDR3 is TGTGCCAGCAGCTTAAACCCGGGACAGGGGCCGGAAAACGAGTTCTTC. The rearrangement links TRBV7-9 to TRBJ2-1; TRBD1 agrees at 10 bases. V lost 2 bases and J lost 14; bases outside the gene matches: 15. This CDR3 has 16 amino acids. Germline assignment: CDR1 SEHNR and CDR2 FQNEAQ (reference sequence).

The chain couples TRBV28 to TRBJ1-2; 7 nucleotides match TRBD1. CDR3 length: 14 amino acids. From germline, CDR1 is MDHEN and CDR2 SYDVKM. Unmatched junction bases numbered 15, after V lost 9 bases and J lost 8 bases. Here the CDR3 reads CASRNRGLESGYTF. CDR3 coding DNA: TGTGCCAGTCGAAACAGGGGCCTCGAATCGGGCTACACCTTC.

A few counts support this clone. This chain links TRBV5-1 with TRBJ2-7, with 8 bases lining up with TRBD1. V lost 4 bases to trimming and J lost 2 bases; unmatched junction nucleotides: 11. Germline-derived CDR1 and CDR2 are SGHRS and YFSETQ. This CDR3 region has 16 residues. As DNA, the CDR3 is TGCGCCAGCAGCCCGACGGGACAGGCAAAAACCTACGAGCAGTACTTC. Translated, it gives CASSPTGQAKTYEQYF.

The chain combines TRBV15 with TRBJ2-3; maybe TRBD1 (6 bases). The CDR3 consists of 14 residues. CDR1 and CDR2 from the germline V gene are LNHNV and YYDKDF (reference sequence). Trimming removed 4 bases from V and 2 bases from J, with 10 bases in between. The CDR3 region has the DNA TGTGCCACCAGCACCCGGACAGCCACAGATACGCAGTATTTT. Translated, it gives CATSTRTATDTQYF.

The chain is built from TRBV5-5 and TRBJ2-5; perhaps TRBD1 as D (6 bases). The CDR3 consists of 13 residues. Trimming left V 1 base short and J 3 bases short, with 7 bases between. Germline values: CDR1 SGHKS, CDR2 YYEKEE (reference sequence). The CDR3 protein is CASSLQGKETQYF. The CDR3 coding sequence is TGTGCCAGCAGCTTGCAGGGGAAAGAGACCCAGTACTTC.

CDR3 region: CASSLAPILNEKLFF. The CDR3, as DNA: TGTGCCAGCAGCTTGGCCCCGATCCTAAATGAAAAACTGTTTTTT. This rearrangement joins TRBV5-5 to TRBJ1-4, with D uncertain. V was cut by 0 bases and J by 5 bases, with 11 bases left in between. Germline values: CDR1 SGHKS, CDR2 YYEKEE (reference sequence). The CDR3 extends over 15 amino acids.

The chain combines TRBV2 with TRBJ1-1; no firm D call. Germline CDR1 is SNHLY and CDR2 is FYNNEI. Trimming removed 0 bases at V and 4 bases at J, with 9 bases between. This CDR3 region has 14 residues. CDR3 bases: TGTGCCAGCAGTGAAGCAATAGTGAGCACTGAAGCTTTCTTT. This sequence encodes CASSEAIVSTEAFF.